A single T cell receptor beta chain is shown here with its context. This CDR3 comprises 14 residues. CDR1 is SGDLS, CDR2 YYNGEE, per germline. Trimming stripped 0 bases from V and 4 bases from J, with 10 bases between. This entry comes from a study of blood T cell repertoires in COVID-19. Study information: The United States, Italy and Spain supplied acute and convalescent COVID-19 samples. Sources were T cells, B-cell-depleted T cells, or PBMCs; the material itself was cDNA or gDNA.

Sequencing used immunoSEQ multiplex PCR; TCRdb keeps in-frame clones, though not all of them. The sample comprises about 220,000 clones, around 84% of which are singletons, and roughly 4.6% rests with the top ten. This TCR was recovered from a woman aged 60-75 years who had recovered from COVID-19. Source material: peripheral blood. This rearrangement joins TRBV9 to TRBJ1-1; tentatively, D is TRBD1 (5 bases). Here the CDR3 reads CASSVGGAATEAFF. The CDR3 region has the DNA TGTGCCAGCAGCGTAGGGGGCGCGGCCACTGAAGCTTTCTTT.